The 25 T cell receptor beta chains given below trace back to one sample, sequenced in a study of T cells in Graves' hyperthyroidism and ophthalmopathy. Amplification yielded TCR beta CDR3 regions, with RNA transcripts as the source. HTBI primers were used for first-round RT-PCR of the TCR CDR3. TCRdb used MiXCR to reprocess the multiplex PCR reads, holding one entry per CDR3 protein. Of 500,000 to 650,000 distinct CDR3 sequences listed, around 15% are singletons. Sequenced input: blood. Receptors originate from a woman between 50 and 59 years old with Graves' ophthalmopathy.

This rearrangement joins TRBV4-1 to TRBJ2-7; 7 bases agree with TRBD2. This CDR3 comprises 17 residues. The V gene's germline CDR1 is MGHRA and CDR2 YSYEKL. Trimming removed 0 bases from V and 1 base from J; junction bases left unmatched: 9. The CDR3 spells CASSQDGGGSYSYEQYF. CDR3 bases: TGCGCCAGCAGCCAAGATGGCGGGGGATCTTATTCCTACGAGCAGTACTTC.

This clonotype was observed a handful of times. This chain uses TRBV19 with TRBJ2-1; a weak D match, TRBD2 (6 bases). The CDR3 sequence is 13 residues long. V was trimmed by 6 bases and J by 9 bases, leaving 15 bases between them. The germline gives CDR1 LNHDA, CDR2 SQIVND (reference sequence). The CDR3 DNA sequence: TGTGCCAGTAGGAGAGAGTTGGGGGGTGAGCAGTTCTTC. It is translated as CASRRELGGEQFF.

This clonotype turned up a few times. V gene TRBV5-4 combines with J gene TRBJ2-1; TRBD2 might be the D (6 bases). The germline CDR1 and CDR2 sequences are SGHNT and YYREEE (reference sequence). Trimming took off 4 bases at V and 2 bases at J, with 19 bases between the two ends. The CDR3 totals 17 residues. The CDR3 DNA reads TGTGCCAGCAGCATAAAAATAGCGGCACCAACCTACAATGAGCAGTTCTTC. This gives the protein CASSIKIAAPTYNEQFF.

This clonotype was detected many times. This chain uses TRBV27 with TRBJ2-5, with unresolved D. CDR1 and CDR2 (germline): MNHEY, SMNVEV (reference sequence). The CDR3 is 15 amino acids. V gave up 3 bases and J gave up 1 base, with 12 bases separating them. The CDR3 region is CASSFFSGGQETQYF. The CDR3 region has the DNA TGTGCCAGCAGTTTTTTTAGTGGCGGCCAAGAGACCCAGTACTTC.

This clonotype has ten or more counts. The gene calls are TRBV29-1 and TRBJ2-3; D is tentatively TRBD1 or TRBD2 (5 bases each). V was pared by 3 bases and J by 2 bases, with 24 bases between. Germline V CDR1 and CDR2: SQVTM, ANQGSEA. This CDR3 has 18 amino acids. The CDR3, as DNA: TGCAGCGTTGATAGCAACCGGGACGAGCAAATTAACACAGATACGCAGTATTTT. Its protein is CSVDSNRDEQINTDTQYF.

With regard to this clonotype: This may stem from a read error, because a much larger clone lies one nucleotide away. This sequence joins TRBV18 and TRBJ2-4; a possible D gene is TRBD2 (5 bases). Germline values: CDR1 KGHSH, CDR2 LQKENI. Deletions cut 11 bases from V and 0 bases from J, with 14 bases between. This CDR3 region has 14 residues. The CDR3 region has the DNA TGTGCCGGCTGGATGGCGGGAGCCAAAAACATTCAGTACTTC. This sequence encodes CAGWMAGAKNIQYF. The full variable domain, with the rest looked up from reference TRBV18 and TRBJ2-4, is NAGVMQNPRHLVRRRGQEARLRCSPMKGHSHVYWYRQLPEEGLKFMVYLQKENIIDESGMPKERFSAEFPKEGPSILRIQQVVRGDSAAYFCAGWMAGAKNIQYFGAGTRLSVL.

In its sample, this clonotype was seen many times. The V and J genes are TRBV18 and TRBJ2-1; weak D call: TRBD2 (5 bases). The germline CDR1 and CDR2 sequences are KGHSH and LQKENI. Trimming removed 3 bases at V and 7 bases at J, with 10 bases between. The CDR3 is 13 amino acids. CDR3: CASSPPSSNEQFF. In DNA form, the CDR3 reads TGTGCCAGCTCACCCCCTAGCAGTAATGAGCAGTTCTTC.

This clonotype was counted at least ten times. The chain is built from TRBV7-2 and TRBJ1-5; D perhaps matches TRBD1 (5 bases). CDR3 size: 14 residues. Germline V gives CDR1 SGHTA, CDR2 FQGNSA. V lost 0 bases, J lost 6 bases, and 9 bases lay in between. The CDR3 is CASSLASGGQPQHF. The CDR3 DNA sequence: TGTGCCAGCAGCTTAGCCTCCGGGGGTCAGCCCCAGCATTTT.

The genes are TRBV7-9 and TRBJ2-5, with 12 bases aligning to TRBD2. The CDR3 has 14 residues. Germline assignment: CDR1 SEHNR and CDR2 FQNEAQ (reference sequence). J was trimmed by 9 bases and V by 2 bases; bases with no gene match: 4. The CDR3: CASSLLAGGGAQYF. For the CDR3, the DNA is TGTGCCAGCAGCTTACTAGCGGGAGGGGGGGCCCAGTACTTC.

This chain uses TRBV28 with TRBJ1-1; 10 nucleotides agree with TRBD1. V was pared by 5 bases and J by 4 bases, with 7 bases of the junction left unmatched. Germline lookup yields CDR1 MDHEN and CDR2 SYDVKM. The CDR3 extends over 15 amino acids. The CDR3 DNA reads TGTGCCAGCAGTACAAGGGACAGGGGTTTCACTGAAGCTTTCTTT. Translating it yields CASSTRDRGFTEAFF.

The gene calls are TRBV19 and TRBJ2-7; D unresolved. This CDR3 region has 13 residues. Germline values: CDR1 LNHDA, CDR2 SQIVND (reference sequence). V lost 0 bases and J 2 bases, leaving 5 bases between the germline ends. DNA of the CDR3: TGTGCCAGTAGTATAGATCTTGCCTACGAGCAGTACTTC. This codes for CASSIDLAYEQYF.

This clonotype showed up just a few times. This sequence joins TRBV15 and TRBJ1-5; no reliable D call. The V gene's germline CDR1 is LNHNV and CDR2 YYDKDF (reference sequence). V lost 1 base and J lost 0, with 4 bases in between. This CDR3 spans 14 amino acids. CDR3 sequence reads: CATSRADSNQPQHF. CDR3 nucleotide sequence: TGTGCCACCAGCAGAGCTGATAGCAATCAGCCCCAGCATTTT.

This clonotype was counted many times. The chain links TRBV5-1 to TRBJ2-4; D uncertain. Germline CDR1 SGHRS, CDR2 YFSETQ. This CDR3 is 16 amino acids long. Trimming left V 2 bases short and J 7 bases short, with 19 bases between. As DNA, the CDR3 is TGCGCCAGCAGCTTAACCTCCTCTGCTTTTATGAACATTCAGTACTTC. This encodes CASSLTSSAFMNIQYF. The variable domain in full, with the rest retrieved from reference TRBV5-1 and TRBJ2-4, is KAGVTQTPRYLIKTRGQQVTLSCSPISGHRSVSWYQQTPGQGLQFLFEYFSETQRNKGNFPGRFSGRQFSNSRSEMNVSTLELGDSALYLCASSLTSSAFMNIQYFGAGTRLSVL.

CDR3 loop: CSARDPGTGTDTQYF. The CDR3 region has the DNA TGCAGTGCTAGAGATCCGGGGACTGGCACAGATACGCAGTATTTT. The rearrangement links TRBV20-1 to TRBJ2-3; TRBD2 is a possible D gene (6 bases). CDR1 DFQATT and CDR2 SNEGSKA come from the germline V gene (reference sequence). The CDR3 has 15 residues. Trimming removed 0 bases from V and 1 base from J, with 11 bases in between.

The J gene is TRBJ2-1, the V gene TRBV20-1, with D possibly being TRBD2 (5 bases). Trimming removed 1 base from V and 2 bases from J, with 9 bases in between. The CDR3 contains 14 residues. The germline V gene encodes CDR1 DFQATT and CDR2 SNEGSKA (reference sequence). CDR3 loop: CSARGTGTYNEQFF. The CDR3 DNA reads as TGCAGTGCTAGAGGAACGGGGACCTACAATGAGCAGTTCTTC.

Ten or more counts support this clonotype. The chain couples TRBV12-3 or TRBV12-4 to TRBJ1-2; D is uncertain. The CDR3 contains 13 residues. Trimming stripped 6 bases from V and 2 bases from J, with 10 bases between. The CDR3 sequence is CASSLMGNYGYTF. DNA for the CDR3: TGTGCCAGCAGCTTAATGGGGAACTATGGCTACACCTTC.

This chain uses TRBV5-5 with TRBJ1-4, with 7 bases lining up with TRBD1. This CDR3 contains 16 residues. Germline loops: CDR1 SGHKS, CDR2 YYEKEE (reference sequence). The J segment lost 4 bases and the V segment lost 4 bases, leaving 10 bases of the junction unmatched. The CDR3: CASSMNPGQSNEKLFF. CDR3 nucleotide sequence: TGTGCCAGCAGCATGAATCCGGGACAGAGTAATGAAAAACTGTTTTTT.

This clonotype occurred many times. The chain links TRBV4-1 to TRBJ2-7; either TRBD1 or TRBD2 may fit D (5 bases each). CDR3 size: 14 residues. Germline V lookup: CDR1 MGHRA, CDR2 YSYEKL. Trimming took off 1 base at V and 6 bases at J, with 13 bases between the two ends. Here the CDR3 reads CASSQAGTEGEQYF. The CDR3, as DNA: TGCGCCAGCAGCCAAGCCGGGACGGAAGGCGAGCAGTACTTC.

This clonotype was seen more than once but under ten times. The chain joins TRBV29-1 to TRBJ2-3; 8 positions match TRBD2. Germline V gene data show CDR1 as SQVTM and CDR2 as ANQGSEA. This CDR3 contains 16 residues. Trimming took 0 bases from V and 0 from J; bases not matched to a gene: 5. The CDR3 reads CSVEDGTSGSTDTQYF. CDR3 bases: TGCAGCGTTGAAGATGGTACTAGCGGAAGCACAGATACGCAGTATTTT.

This clonotype was counted only a few times. The V and J genes are TRBV28 and TRBJ2-7; D is uncertain. V dropped 5 bases and J dropped 3 bases, with 8 bases sitting between them. CDR1 and CDR2 (germline): MDHEN, SYDVKM. The CDR3 consists of 12 residues. As DNA, the CDR3 is TGTGCCAGCAGTGCCCAGAACTACGAGCAGTACTTC. Amino acid sequence: CASSAQNYEQYF.

In this sample, this clonotype turned up many times. The gene calls are TRBV5-1 and TRBJ2-1; 10 bases are shared with TRBD2. Losses at the gene ends were 1 base for V and 6 bases for J; bases not matched to a gene: 4. The germline V gene encodes CDR1 SGHRS and CDR2 YFSETQ. This CDR3 region has 15 residues. CDR3 protein: CASSLLASGSNEQFF. CDR3 nucleotides: TGCGCCAGCAGCTTGTTGGCTAGCGGGAGCAATGAGCAGTTCTTC.

In its sample, this clonotype was seen many times. The rearrangement joins TRBV2 to TRBJ1-3; no reliable D call. Between the trimmed V and J ends, which lost 3 bases and 6 bases, there was a span of 6 bases. The CDR3 has 12 amino acids. Germline assignment: CDR1 SNHLY and CDR2 FYNNEI. As DNA, the CDR3 is TGTGCCAGCAGTGAGATGGAAAACACCATATATTTT. This translates into CASSEMENTIYF.

This clonotype came up many times. This chain connects TRBV12-5 to TRBJ2-1; maybe TRBD1 (6 bases). Trimming took 0 bases from V and 4 from J, leaving 13 bases between them. The germline V gene has CDR1 LGHNT and CDR2 FRNRAP. The CDR3 has 16 residues. The CDR3 region is CASGLVVGQPYNEQFF. DNA for the CDR3: TGTGCTAGTGGTTTGGTTGTTGGACAGCCATACAATGAGCAGTTCTTC.

This clonotype has at least ten counts. The chain uses TRBV27 and TRBJ2-7; possibly TRBD1 or TRBD2 for D (6 bases each). The germline V and J ends were trimmed by 5 bases and 3 bases, with 14 bases remaining between them. CDR3 length: 14 amino acids. In germline, CDR1 is MNHEY, CDR2 SMNVEV (reference sequence). CDR3 DNA: TGTGCCAGCAGTGAGACTAGGGGGAGCTACGAGCAGTACTTC. As protein: CASSETRGSYEQYF.

This clonotype was observed a handful of times. The V and J genes are TRBV4-2 and TRBJ2-7, with 9 bases identical to TRBD1. The length of the CDR3 is 13 residues. Germline V lookup: CDR1 LGHNA, CDR2 YNFKEQ. Unmatched junction bases numbered 5, after V lost 6 bases and J lost 5 bases. The CDR3 is CASSHDRGDEQYF. The DNA of the CDR3 is TGTGCCAGCAGTCACGACAGGGGGGACGAGCAGTACTTC.